This TCR beta chain stems from a study of blood T cell repertoires in COVID-19. This clone has only a few counts. Only in-frame clones appear in the TCRdb table, and some are missing; sequencing was by immunoSEQ multiplex PCR. Altogether 98,000 or so clones are present, around 82% being singletons, with the ten largest covering around 4.8%. This CDR3 region has 16 residues. The ends lost 7 bases at V and 6 bases at J; junction bases unmatched: 12. Germline V gives CDR1 GTSNPN, CDR2 SVGIG (reference sequence). The chain employs TRBV30 and TRBJ1-6; 10 nucleotides match TRBD1. Sequencing input: peripheral blood. This receptor was taken from a man between 60 and 70 years old with acute or convalescent COVID-19. The CDR3 spells CASPRADRGLNSPLHF. The CDR3 bases are TGTGCCTCCCCTCGGGCAGACAGGGGGCTTAATTCACCCCTCCACTTT.